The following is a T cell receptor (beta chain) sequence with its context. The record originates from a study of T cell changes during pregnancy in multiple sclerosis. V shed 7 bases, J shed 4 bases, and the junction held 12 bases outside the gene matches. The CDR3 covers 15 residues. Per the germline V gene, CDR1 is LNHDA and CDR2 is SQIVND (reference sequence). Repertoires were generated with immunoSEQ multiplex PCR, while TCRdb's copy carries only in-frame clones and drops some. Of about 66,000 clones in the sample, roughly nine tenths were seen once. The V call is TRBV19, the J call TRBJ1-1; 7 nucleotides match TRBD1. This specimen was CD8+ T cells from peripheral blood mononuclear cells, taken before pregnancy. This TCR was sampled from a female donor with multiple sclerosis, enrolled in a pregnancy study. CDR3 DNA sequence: TGTGCCAGTATTCCCCCAACAGGGGCCGTCACTGAAGCTTTCTTT. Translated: CASIPPTGAVTEAFF.